Listed below are T cell receptor beta chains from one sample, sequenced in a study of blood T cell repertoires in COVID-19. The assay was immunoSEQ multiplex PCR, and TCRdb's table has in-frame clones only and misses some. The profile shows over 120,000 clones, about four fifths of them singletons. Sequenced material: peripheral blood. The receptors stem from an older man who had recovered from COVID-19. Both conserved end residues are part of each CDR3. The D gene is left open where the match is weak. Not all rows give a size; the values are once, few, many and, for expanded clones, a class.

D	length	V	size	J	CDR3	DNA
TRBD1	13	TRBV12-3/TRBV12-4	few	TRBJ2-7	CASRWTGEHEQYF	TGTGCCAGCAGATGGACAGGGGAGCACGAGCAGTACTTC
TRBD2	17	TRBV2	.	TRBJ2-1	CASSSGRAWPLYNEQFF	TGTGCCAGCAGTAGCGGGAGGGCCTGGCCGTTGTACAATGAGCAGTTCTTC
.	10	TRBV10-2	few	TRBJ1-2	CASNFPGHIF	TGCGCCAGCAACTTCCCGGGACATATCTTC
TRBD1	16	TRBV19	few	TRBJ1-5	CASRHFAGQGAQPQHF	TGTGCCAGTAGGCATTTTGCGGGACAGGGGGCCCAGCCCCAGCATTTT
.	17	TRBV9	.	TRBJ2-1	CASSGNVAVATYNEQFF	TGTGCCAGCAGCGGGAACGTAGCAGTTGCCACCTACAATGAGCAGTTCTTC
.	15	TRBV4-1	.	TRBJ2-1	CASSQGAGRNNEQFF	TGCGCCAGCAGCCAAGGCGCGGGCAGAAACAATGAGCAGTTCTTC
.	12	TRBV29-1	medium-sized	TRBJ1-5	CSKTGRHQPQHF	TGCAGCAAAACAGGGAGACATCAGCCCCAGCATTTT
.	16	TRBV7-2	.	TRBJ1-1	CASSLLFGSLNTEAFF	TGTGCCAGCAGCTTATTATTTGGCAGTTTGAACACTGAAGCTTTCTTT
.	17	TRBV11-2	few	TRBJ2-7	CASSSALHRASSYEQYF	TGTGCCAGCAGCTCAGCCCTGCACAGGGCCTCCTCCTACGAGCAGTACTTC
.	13	TRBV11-3	.	TRBJ2-1	CASSLGSWDEQFF	TGTGCCAGCAGCTTAGGGAGTTGGGATGAGCAGTTCTTC
TRBD1	16	TRBV30	few	TRBJ2-1	CAWSVLGRGRFNEQFF	TGTGCCTGGAGTGTACTGGGCAGGGGGCGATTTAATGAGCAGTTCTTC
.	11	TRBV20-1	.	TRBJ2-7	CSASYSYEQYF	TGCAGTGCTAGTTACAGCTACGAGCAGTACTTC
TRBD1	13	TRBV3-1/TRBV3-2	.	TRBJ1-1	CASSRNRGTEAFF	TGTGCCAGCAGCCGCAACAGGGGAACTGAAGCTTTCTTT
TRBD1	16	TRBV6-5	.	TRBJ2-3	CASSYSRTGVSDTQYF	TGTGCCAGCAGTTACTCCCGGACAGGGGTGTCAGATACGCAGTATTTT
.	14	TRBV11-3	once	TRBJ1-5	CASSLRTGNQPQHF	TGTGCCAGCAGCTTACGGACAGGCAATCAGCCCCAGCATTTT
.	18	TRBV27	once	TRBJ1-1	CASSPLFPTETGNTEAFF	TGTGCCAGCAGCCCCCTCTTCCCGACAGAAACAGGGAACACTGAAGCTTTCTTT
TRBD1	13	TRBV4-3	.	TRBJ1-5	CASSQASGGPQHF	TGCGCCAGCAGCCAAGCTTCAGGGGGGCCCCAGCATTTT
.	14	TRBV5-1	.	TRBJ1-1	CASSLERGNTEAFF	TGCGCCAGCAGCCTGGAACGCGGGAACACTGAAGCTTTCTTT
.	12	TRBV29-1	.	TRBJ2-1	CSVAVTDNEQFF	TGCAGCGTTGCGGTTACCGACAATGAGCAGTTCTTC
TRBD2	16	TRBV29-1	.	TRBJ2-1	CSVETPSGRSYNEQFF	TGCAGCGTCGAAACCCCTAGCGGGAGGTCCTACAATGAGCAGTTCTTC
.	15	TRBV27	.	TRBJ2-3	CASSPDRISTDTQYF	TGTGCCAGCAGCCCCGACAGGATTAGCACAGATACGCAGTATTTT
TRBD1	13	TRBV27	.	TRBJ2-7	CASSLTGSYEQYF	TGTGCCAGCAGCCTGACAGGGTCCTACGAGCAGTACTTC
TRBD2	15	TRBV20-1	.	TRBJ2-2	CSASGLAGLTGELFF	TGCAGTGCTAGTGGACTAGCGGGGCTCACCGGGGAGCTGTTTTTT
TRBD2	16	TRBV3-1/TRBV3-2	.	TRBJ2-5	CASSQDSASGRETQYF	TGTGCCAGCAGCCAAGATTCGGCTAGCGGGAGGGAGACCCAGTACTTC